One and the same sample provided the 2 T cell receptor beta chains below, sequenced in a study of T cells after yellow fever vaccination. TCRdb recomputed calls from the 5' RACE reads with MiXCR, one row per CDR3 protein. The sample yields roughly 350,000 distinct CDR3 sequences, over 4% seen once. Sequenced here: PBMCs, sampled 5 days after the yellow fever booster vaccination. These receptors were taken from a young man who received the YFV17D yellow fever vaccine.

J is TRBJ2-1 and V is TRBV23-1; D tentatively reads TRBD1 or TRBD2 (5 bases each). TRBV23-1 is designated an ORF whose function remains uncertain. V was trimmed by 6 bases and J by 0 bases, leaving 15 bases between them. CDR3 length: 16 amino acids. Here the CDR3 DNA reads TGCGCCAGCAGGCCCCCGGCAGGGAGCTCCTACAATGAGCAGTTCTTC. Amino acid sequence: CASRPPAGSSYNEQFF.

The V and J genes are TRBV19 and TRBJ2-3, with 13 bases that match TRBD2. This CDR3 region has 16 residues. J gave up 1 base and V 4 bases, and 2 bases lay outside the gene matches. Germline-derived CDR1 and CDR2 are LNHDA and SQIVND (reference sequence). CDR3 nucleotide sequence: TGTGCCAGTAGTAGAGGGACTAGCGGGGGCACAGATACGCAGTATTTT. Translating gives CASSRGTSGGTDTQYF. Using reference TRBV19 and TRBJ2-3 for the parts outside the CDR3, the full variable domain is DGGITQSPKYLFRKEGQNVTLSCEQNLNHDAMYWYRQDPGQGLRLIYYSQIVNDFQKGDIAEGYSVSREKKESFPLTVTSAQKNPTAFYLCASSRGTSGGTDTQYFGPGTRLTVL.